This T cell receptor beta chain stems from a study of shared clonotypes between healthy human individuals. General study points: Generation probability values for non-shared clonotypes were lower than those for clonotypes shared by all four donors.

Profiling relied on immunoSEQ multiplex PCR, and the TCRdb table lists in-frame clones only, not all of them. The table has about 1.1 million clones, around 77% seen once; the top ten hold approximately 0.9%. V shed 3 bases and J shed 2 bases, with 14 bases lying between them. The CDR3 is 15 amino acids. Germline V lookup: CDR1 MNHEY, CDR2 SMNVEV (reference sequence). Regarding this clone: No antigen is known for it.

Sequenced sample: memory CD4+ T cells from PBMCs. Subset denoted: CD45RA-negative fraction. This sequence originates from a man aged 18 to 35 in good health. Some clones in this sample may be carry-over from other donors' samples. The V gene is TRBV27, the J gene TRBJ2-7; D not certain. The CDR3 loop is CASSFSPFGAYEQYF. The CDR3 bases are TGTGCCAGCAGTTTTTCACCGTTCGGAGCCTACGAGCAGTACTTC.